The following is a T cell receptor beta chain sequence with its context. Its antigen remains unknown. These data belong to a study of long-term antiretroviral therapy in people with HIV. The study, taken as a whole, reports: Pre-ART expanded TRB clones stayed dominant throughout, though often decreasing after ART.

The immunoSEQ assay was v3.0, run at survey level. The assay was immunoSEQ multiplex PCR, and TCRdb's table has in-frame clones only and misses some. The sample holds tens of thousands of clones; around 87% are singletons and the top ten take roughly 8%. Specimen: unsorted PBMCs, collected 0.2 years before starting antiretroviral therapy. This TCR was sampled from a man younger than 35 with HIV.

CDR3 amino acids: CASSPKGTTDTQYF. DNA for the CDR3: TGTGCCAGCTCACCCAAGGGGACCACAGATACGCAGTATTTT. The rearrangement uses TRBV18 and TRBJ2-3, with D perhaps assigned TRBD1 or TRBD2 (5 bases each). The V gene's germline CDR1 is KGHSH and CDR2 LQKENI. V was shortened by 3 bases and J by 2 bases, with 9 bases between the two germline ends. The CDR3 has 14 residues.